This T cell receptor (beta chain) derives from a study of T cells in Graves' hyperthyroidism and ophthalmopathy. Study-level results: Ophthalmopathy cases were set apart from stable hyperthyroidism by a 13 V-J model.

The table lists this clonotype with many counts. No antigen is known for it. Clinical symptoms, serum thyroxine, TRAb, thyroid ultrasound and orbital computed tomography established diagnosis. RNA transcripts provided the source from which TCR beta CDR3 regions were amplified. The study used the HTBI primer set for a first-round RT-PCR of the TCR CDR3. TCRdb analysed the multiplex PCR reads with MiXCR anew, one entry per CDR3 protein. The profile shows about 710,000 distinct CDR3 sequences, roughly 17% of them singletons. The receptor was isolated from a man between 18 and 29 years old with Graves' hyperthyroidism. Sequencing was performed on blood.

In DNA form, the CDR3 reads TGTGCCAGCAGGAACCAGGACGAAGCTTTCTTT. Translating it yields CASRNQDEAFF. The V gene is TRBV12-3 or TRBV12-4, the J gene TRBJ1-1; D is ambiguous. V lost 6 bases, J lost 8 bases, and 10 bases lay in between. The CDR3 consists of 11 residues.